This TCR beta chain was observed in a study of T cell responses to AZD1222 COVID-19 vaccine. The study, taken as a whole, reports: Only a handful of people who got AZD1222 tested seropositive at baseline.

TCRdb's table, derived via immunoSEQ multiplex PCR, lists solely in-frame clones and lacks some. Of 90,000 to 120,000 clones in the sample, about 90% were seen once. The CDR3 is made up of 16 amino acids. Germline V gives CDR1 SGHTS, CDR2 YDEGEE. The ends were cut back, 0 bases at V and 8 bases at J, with 21 bases in the middle. This clone was counted once. The antigen is not known. The source material was peripheral blood, sampled on day 0 of AZD1222 vaccination. The chain employs TRBV5-8 and TRBJ2-7, with D possibly called TRBD1 or TRBD2 (5 bases each). This TCR was sampled from an adult in good health. As DNA, the CDR3 is TGTGCCAGCAGCTTGGTATCCCCCGGGACCCAAGTCAAGCAGTACTTC. Protein product: CASSLVSPGTQVKQYF.